This T cell receptor beta chain came from a study of CD8 T cells in Susac syndrome. The V gene's germline CDR1 is LNHNV and CDR2 YYDKDF (reference sequence). V was pared by 0 bases and J by 1 base, with 5 bases of the junction left unmatched. The CDR3 covers 16 residues. RNA totalling roughly 0.45 to 1 ug underwent reverse transcription with random hexamers. Across 54 Vbeta and 13 Jbeta, TCR beta CDR3 was amplified with immunoSEQ multiplex PCR. TCRdb used MiXCR to reprocess the immunoSEQ multiplex PCR reads, holding one entry per CDR3 protein. The repertoire consists of 120,000 to 150,000 distinct CDR3 sequences, with around 94% occurring once and the leading ten covering 0.084%.

Material for sequencing was CD4+ T cells from PBMCs. The chain is built from TRBV15 and TRBJ1-1; 7 positions agree with TRBD1. This TCR came from a human donor in good health. The CDR3 here is CATSRDARGGNTEAFF. DNA for the CDR3: TGTGCCACCAGCAGAGATGCCAGGGGGGGGAACACTGAAGCTTTCTTT.